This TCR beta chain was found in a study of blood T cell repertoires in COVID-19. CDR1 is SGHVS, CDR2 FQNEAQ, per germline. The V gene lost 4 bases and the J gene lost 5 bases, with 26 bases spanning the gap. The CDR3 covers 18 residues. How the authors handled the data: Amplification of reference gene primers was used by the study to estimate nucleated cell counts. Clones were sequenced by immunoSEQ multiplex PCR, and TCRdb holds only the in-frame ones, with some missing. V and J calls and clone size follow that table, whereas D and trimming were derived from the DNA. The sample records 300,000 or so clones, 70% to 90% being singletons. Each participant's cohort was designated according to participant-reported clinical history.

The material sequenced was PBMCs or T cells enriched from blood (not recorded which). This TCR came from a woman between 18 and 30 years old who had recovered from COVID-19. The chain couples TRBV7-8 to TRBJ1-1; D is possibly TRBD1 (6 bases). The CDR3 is CASSYLRGGSRLRTEAFF. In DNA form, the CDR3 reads TGTGCCAGCAGCTACCTCCGGGGGGGCAGTCGGTTGAGGACTGAAGCTTTCTTT.